The sequence of this T cell receptor beta chain was determined in a study of CD8 T cells in Susac syndrome. Unmatched junction bases numbered 5, after V lost 4 bases and J lost 2 bases. The CDR3 is made up of 15 amino acids. Germline values: CDR1 LNHNV, CDR2 YYDKDF (reference sequence). Blood CD8+ and CD4+ T cells underwent high-throughput TCR beta sequencing. Reverse transcription of roughly 0.5 to 1 ug RNA was carried out with random hexamers. The authors amplified TCR beta CDR3 across 54 Vbeta and 13 Jbeta using immunoSEQ multiplex PCR. TCRdb fed the immunoSEQ multiplex PCR reads into MiXCR, producing one record per CDR3 protein. The sample has 250,000 to 300,000 distinct CDR3 sequences, 70% to 90% seen once; the top ten hold approximately 0.11%.

This receptor was obtained from a human donor with multiple sclerosis. The chain recombines TRBV15 with TRBJ2-7; 10 bases line up with TRBD2. What was sequenced was CD8+ T cells from PBMCs. CDR3 residues: CATSTGLAEAYEQYF. DNA for the CDR3: TGTGCCACCAGCACAGGACTAGCGGAGGCCTACGAGCAGTACTTC.